The 7 T cell receptor beta chains presented below share a single source sample, sequenced in a study of identical twins. TCRdb re-called the 5' RACE reads through MiXCR, storing one row per CDR3 protein. Found here are over 550,000 distinct CDR3 sequences, under 8.5% of them singletons; the top ten hold roughly 1.6%. The data were also submitted as part of a second study, on yellow fever vaccine responses in identical twins.

The sequenced sample consisted of PBMCs. The origin of the receptors is a woman between 18 and 30 years old in good health.

Only a few counts were recorded for this clonotype. The gene calls are TRBV2 and TRBJ2-5; possible D gene TRBD2, 5 bases. V was pared by 1 base and J by 4 bases, with 13 bases between. The germline gives CDR1 SNHLY, CDR2 FYNNEI. The CDR3 runs 15 residues. CDR3 protein: CASSEGGFFRETQYF. The CDR3 DNA reads as TGTGCCAGCAGTGAAGGCGGGTTTTTTCGAGAGACCCAGTACTTC.

The chain couples TRBV7-8 to TRBJ2-7; D is unresolved. Germline values: CDR1 SGHVS, CDR2 FQNEAQ. This CDR3 contains 17 residues. V was trimmed by 1 base and J by 3 bases, leaving 19 bases between them. Here the CDR3 DNA reads TGTGCCAGCAGCTTAGTAGCTTATCAAGGACCTAACTACGAGCAGTACTTC. Residues: CASSLVAYQGPNYEQYF.

The J gene is TRBJ2-1, the V gene TRBV13; 7 bases agree with TRBD1. The CDR3 contains 14 residues. The germline gives CDR1 PRHDT, CDR2 FYEKMQ (reference sequence). V lost 3 bases and J lost 8; bases outside the gene matches: 7. The CDR3 DNA reads TGTGCCAGCAGCTTCCGACAGGGCACCGATGAGCAGTTCTTC. The encoded protein is CASSFRQGTDEQFF.

This chain connects TRBV19 to TRBJ1-1, with unresolved D. This CDR3 has 13 amino acids. The V end was cut by 2 bases, the J end by 4 bases, with 8 bases between. Looked up from germline, CDR1 is LNHDA and CDR2 is SQIVND (reference sequence). The CDR3, as DNA: TGTGCCAGTAGTATATCCGAGGCCACTGAAGCTTTCTTT. This sequence encodes CASSISEATEAFF. Using reference TRBV19 and TRBJ1-1 for the parts outside the CDR3, the full variable domain is DGGITQSPKYLFRKEGQNVTLSCEQNLNHDAMYWYRQDPGQGLRLIYYSQIVNDFQKGDIAEGYSVSREKKESFPLTVTSAQKNPTAFYLCASSISEATEAFFGQGTRLTVV.

In DNA form, the CDR3 reads TGTGCCAGCAGTATGCACGGGACATTAGAGACCCAGTACTTC. Residues: CASSMHGTLETQYF. V and J are TRBV28 and TRBJ2-5; the D gene is possibly TRBD1 (6 bases). CDR1 MDHEN and CDR2 SYDVKM come from the germline V gene. Trimming pared 5 bases from V and 4 bases from J, leaving 14 bases between. CDR3 length: 14 amino acids.

The chain has TRBV7-9 and TRBJ1-4; D perhaps matches TRBD1 (6 bases). This CDR3 is 14 amino acids long. The germline V gene encodes CDR1 SEHNR and CDR2 FQNEAQ (reference sequence). V was clipped by 4 bases and J by 6 bases, with 12 bases between them. The CDR3 loop is CASSSPGGYEKLFF. The CDR3 nucleotides read TGTGCCAGCAGCTCACCGGGGGGCTATGAAAAACTGTTTTTT.

The chain recombines TRBV12-3 or TRBV12-4 with TRBJ1-2; D unclear. The CDR3 contains 15 residues. With 2 bases removed from V and 0 bases from J, the gap between germline ends came to 10 bases. The CDR3 region is CASSLWPVTNYGYTF. CDR3 DNA: TGTGCCAGCAGTTTATGGCCAGTAACTAACTATGGCTACACCTTC.